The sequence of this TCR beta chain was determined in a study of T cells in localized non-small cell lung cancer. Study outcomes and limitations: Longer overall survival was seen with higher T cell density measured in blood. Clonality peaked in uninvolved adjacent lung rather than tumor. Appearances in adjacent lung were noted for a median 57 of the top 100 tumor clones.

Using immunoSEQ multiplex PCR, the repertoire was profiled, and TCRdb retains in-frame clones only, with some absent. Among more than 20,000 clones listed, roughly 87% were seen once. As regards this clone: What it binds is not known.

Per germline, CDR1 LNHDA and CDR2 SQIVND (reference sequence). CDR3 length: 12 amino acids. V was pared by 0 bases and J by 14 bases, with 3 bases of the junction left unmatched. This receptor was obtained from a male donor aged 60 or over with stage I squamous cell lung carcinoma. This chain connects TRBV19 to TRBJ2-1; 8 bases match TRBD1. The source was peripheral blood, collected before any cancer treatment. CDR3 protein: CASSIDQGAKFF. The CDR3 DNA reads TGTGCCAGTAGTATAGATCAGGGGGCGAAGTTCTTC.